This TCR beta chain was sequenced for a study of blood T cell repertoires in COVID-19 (dated by TCRdb to the early 2020s). General notes on the study: Samples from collaborators originated in the United States, Italy and Spain and spanned both the acute and convalescent phases of COVID-19. The prospective study material was composed of cDNA or gDNA derived from T cells, B-cell-depleted T cells, or PBMCs. The dataset comprised deeply sampled blood TCRbeta repertoires from subjects exposed to, actively infected with, or recovered from COVID-19. The repertoires were made available in a free public database intended to serve as a resource for research on the immune response to SARS-CoV-2. Samples were obtained from the ongoing ImmuneRACE study (first 160 participants) and from approximately 1,200 subjects provided by 6 global collaborators. The sample metadata nearly always contained a de-identified subject ID, COVID-19 status, age in years and sex. HLA class I and class II types, where available, came from metadata supplied by the sample provider rather than from assay-based typing. Overall study outcomes, separate from this receptor: The quantity of clinical and demographic metadata differed by source and by participant and was supplied without curation.

The immunoSEQ Assay, a bias-controlled multiplex PCR, was used to amplify TCRbeta CDR3 regions from genomic DNA. The study's own analysis went as follows. The number of nucleated cells in each sample was estimated from the amplification of reference gene primers within the assay. Sequence reads were collapsed and filtered to measure the absolute abundance of every unique TCRbeta CDR3 rearrangement. Productive Simpson clonality was computed per sample as the square root of Simpson's diversity index over productive rearrangements. The immuneACCESS repertoire file appears here via TCRdb, limited to in-frame rearrangements. These files lack a portion of the clones; in checked studies, under half of the deficit traces to unresolved V genes, and the cause of the others is not known. V and J calls and clone size are as listed in that table; D and trimming were resolved from the DNA. Present in this sample are under 150,000 clones, 88% of which were seen just once. Of the sample, 7.5% to 8% falls within the top ten clones.

Counted from cysteine to phenylalanine, this CDR3 has 16 amino acids. Only the CDR3 portion is preserved as DNA: 48 bases, with reading frame beginning at the first base. Relative to germline, V is missing 3 bases and J is missing 4 bases, with 6 bases of the junction outside any gene match. CDR1 and CDR2, per the germline V gene (reference sequence), are LNHDA and SQIVND. Comments on this clone: Its antigen has not been determined. No much larger clonotype is one base removed from it; base qualities were not supplied.

The collaborating institutions used their own protocols to collect whole blood in K2EDTA tubes. Collaborator samples were shipped for TCRbeta analysis as frozen whole blood, isolated PBMCs, or DNA extracted from either sample type. The clonotype comes from a man in his forties or fifties with acute or convalescent COVID-19. Sequenced material: peripheral blood. This chain is built from TRBV19 and TRBJ2-3; TRBD2 fits 11 bases in the junction. The nucleotides read TGTGCCAGTAGTATCTCTAGCGGGAGGAGGGCAGATACGCAGTATTTT. Translated, this gives CASSISSGRRADTQYF.